This T cell receptor beta chain was obtained from a study of naive and memory T cell subsets. A UMI-containing oligonucleotide was joined by 3' ligation to the TCR cDNA template. The CDR3 runs to 16 residues. Germline V gene data show CDR1 as KGHSH and CDR2 as LQKENI. Trimming took off 4 bases at V and 9 bases at J, with 22 bases between the two ends. The SP2 primer and nested alpha and beta constant region primers amplified ligated cDNA in four rounds. TCRdb reprocessed the 5' RACE reads with MiXCR, giving one entry per CDR3 protein. The repertoire holds 50,000 to 60,000 distinct CDR3 sequences, with more than 7.5% as singletons. This clonotype was recorded at least ten times.

The chain links TRBV18 to TRBJ2-1, with D possibly TRBD2 on 5 matching bases. The TCR comes from a female donor in good health. Written as DNA, the CDR3 is TGTGCCAGCTCACAAGGACTGCGATCGCCCACACGTGAGCAGTTCTTC. Translated, it gives CASSQGLRSPTREQFF.